This T cell receptor (beta chain) was identified during a study of PD-L1 blockade in urothelial cancer. General study results and limits: Tumor-linked clones in blood grew more by 3 weeks in durable-benefit patients.

Per the germline V gene, CDR1 is ENHRY and CDR2 is SYGVKD. This CDR3 has 16 residues. V lost 6 bases to trimming and J lost 6 bases; unmatched junction nucleotides: 15. Synthetic TCR analog templates were added to each PCR reaction. Clones were read by immunoSEQ multiplex PCR, and TCRdb kept only the in-frame ones, dropping some. Among about 24,000 clones listed, 70% to 90% were seen once. Remarks on this clone: What it binds is not known.

The specimen comprised PBMCs, sampled around atezolizumab (anti-PD-L1) treatment. The chain has TRBV10-3 and TRBJ2-7; 9 bases match TRBD2. The TCR originated in a middle-aged man with urothelial cancer. The CDR3 coding sequence is TGTGCCATCAGCGAAAGTACTAGCGGGCCACGATGCGAGCAGTACTTC. This translates into CAISESTSGPRCEQYF.